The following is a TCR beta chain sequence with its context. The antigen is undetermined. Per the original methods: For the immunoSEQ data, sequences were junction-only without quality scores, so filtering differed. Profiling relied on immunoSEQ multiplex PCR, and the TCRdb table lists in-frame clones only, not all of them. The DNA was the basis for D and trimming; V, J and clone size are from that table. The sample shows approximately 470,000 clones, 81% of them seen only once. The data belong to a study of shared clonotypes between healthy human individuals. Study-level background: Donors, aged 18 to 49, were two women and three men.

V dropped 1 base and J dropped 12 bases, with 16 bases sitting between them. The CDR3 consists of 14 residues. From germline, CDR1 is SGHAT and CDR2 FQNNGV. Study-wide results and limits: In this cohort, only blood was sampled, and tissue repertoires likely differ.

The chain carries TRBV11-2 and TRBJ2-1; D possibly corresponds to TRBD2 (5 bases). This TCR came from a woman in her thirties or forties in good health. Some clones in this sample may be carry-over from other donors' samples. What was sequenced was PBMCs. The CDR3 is CASSLGPTSIVQFF. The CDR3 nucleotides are TGTGCCAGCAGCTTAGGGCCTACTAGTATTGTGCAGTTCTTC.